The next 19 T cell receptor beta chains were all read from a single sample in a study of PD-1 blockade in classical Hodgkin lymphoma. The assay was immunoSEQ multiplex PCR, and TCRdb's table has in-frame clones only and misses some. The table lists about 22,000 clones, roughly 76% of them singletons, with around 1.2% in the top ten. Time point noted: cycle 4 day 1 (C4D1), after five to seven weeks of nivolumab. Relapses following autologous stem cell transplantation were seen in all patients, with brentuximab vedotin exposure varying. Isolation of CD4+ T cells from thawed PBMCs was performed by magnetic negative selection. This specimen consisted of CD4+ T cells from blood, obtained before the fourth cycle of nivolumab. Every receptor here comes from a human donor with classical Hodgkin lymphoma.

The chain combines TRBV18 with TRBJ2-7; either TRBD1 or TRBD2 may fit D (6 bases each). The V and J ends lost 4 bases and 0 bases respectively, with 13 bases between them. CDR1 and CDR2 (germline): KGHSH, LQKENI. This CDR3 has 15 amino acids. The CDR3 protein is CASSLGGQASYEQYF. CDR3 DNA sequence: TGTGCCAGCTCACTGGGGGGACAAGCCTCCTACGAGCAGTACTTC.

This clone is a singleton in its sample. The V gene is TRBV10-3, the J gene TRBJ2-2, with 11 nucleotides matching TRBD2. CDR1 is ENHRY, CDR2 SYGVKD, per germline. V trimming: 5 bases; J trimming: 7 bases; junction bases outside the gene matches: 9. This CDR3 comprises 16 residues. This CDR3 is CAISTLAGGHGGELFF. As DNA, the CDR3 is TGTGCCATCAGTACATTAGCGGGGGGGCATGGCGGGGAGCTGTTTTTT.

This chain joins TRBV5-1 and TRBJ2-3, with 7 bases identical to TRBD2. Germline-derived CDR1 and CDR2 are SGHRS and YFSETQ. Germline trimming cut 4 bases from V and 4 bases from J; bases unmatched to any gene: 12. This CDR3 region has 16 residues. CDR3 DNA: TGCGCCAGCAGCCCGGAAGGCGGGGGTCGGGCAGATACGCAGTATTTT. It codes for CASSPEGGGRADTQYF.

The chain couples TRBV6-1 to TRBJ2-5, with D hard to call. The CDR3 is 17 amino acids. Trimming removed 3 bases from V and 1 base from J, with 18 bases in between. Germline V gene sequence: CDR1 MNHNS, CDR2 SASEGT. As DNA, the CDR3 is TGTGCCAGCAGTGACCTGTATAGCCCGACAATCCAAGAGACCCAGTACTTC. Its translation: CASSDLYSPTIQETQYF.

This chain links TRBV6-6 with TRBJ2-7; D uncertain. CDR3 length: 12 amino acids. Trimming took 6 bases from V and 5 from J, leaving 11 bases between them. Per germline, CDR1 MNHNY and CDR2 SVGAGI (reference sequence). In DNA, the CDR3 is TGTGCCAGCAGATCACGACCAGACGAGCAGTACTTC. Residues: CASRSRPDEQYF.

The gene calls are TRBV7-3 and TRBJ2-2; 7 bases map to TRBD1. Per germline, CDR1 SGHTA and CDR2 FQGTGA. The CDR3 runs 16 residues. Germline trimming cut 5 bases from V and 5 bases from J; bases unmatched to any gene: 11. CDR3 loop: CASSPNRDRGTGELFF. CDR3 nucleotide sequence: TGTGCCAGCAGCCCAAACCGGGACAGAGGGACCGGGGAGCTGTTTTTT.

This clone came up once. The chain combines TRBV7-2 with TRBJ2-1, with D unclear. There are 13 residues in the CDR3. V was trimmed by 1 base and J by 4 bases, leaving 5 bases between them. Germline V gene data show CDR1 as SGHTA and CDR2 as FQGNSA. CDR3 residues: CASSLGQYNEQFF. The DNA of the CDR3 is TGTGCCAGCAGCTTAGGACAATACAATGAGCAGTTCTTC.

The chain links TRBV23-1 to TRBJ2-7, with D possibly matching TRBD2 (6 bases). TRBV23-1 is known as an ORF, though its function is uncertain. The CDR3 has 16 amino acids. Between the trimmed V and J ends, which lost 2 bases and 6 bases, there was a span of 20 bases. CDR3 DNA: TGCGCCAGCAGTCAAACCCGCGAGGGGAGGATTTCCGAGCAGTACTTC. Protein: CASSQTREGRISEQYF.

The chain employs TRBV5-5 and TRBJ2-7; D possibly corresponds to TRBD1 (5 bases). V shed 4 bases and J shed 6 bases, with 14 bases lying between them. From germline, CDR1 is SGHKS and CDR2 YYEKEE (reference sequence). The CDR3 extends over 13 amino acids. The chain's CDR3 is CASSRNSQGEQYF. Here the CDR3 DNA reads TGTGCCAGCAGCCGGAACAGTCAGGGCGAGCAGTACTTC.

The J gene is TRBJ1-1, the V gene TRBV7-2, with D uncertain. CDR1 SGHTA and CDR2 FQGNSA come from the germline V gene. The CDR3 spans 15 residues. V shed 2 bases and J shed 1 base, with 11 bases lying between them. In DNA form, the CDR3 reads TGTGCCAGCAGCTTAAGTGTTGGGTCGAACACTGAAGCTTTCTTT. Translated: CASSLSVGSNTEAFF.

J is TRBJ2-2 and V is TRBV5-4; TRBD2 aligns across 7 bases. The CDR3 consists of 16 residues. Germline CDR1 and CDR2: SGHNT and YYREEE (reference sequence). V lost 4 bases, J lost 2 bases, and 8 bases stayed unmatched. CDR3 nucleotides: TGTGCCAGCAGCCTCGGGGCGGGGGTCAACACCGGGGAGCTGTTTTTT. Its protein is CASSLGAGVNTGELFF.

The chain carries TRBV6-1 and TRBJ1-1; the match to TRBD1 covers 9 bases. CDR1 and CDR2 from the germline V gene are MNHNS and SASEGT. The CDR3 loop spans 20 amino acids. Trimming removed 0 bases from V and 0 bases from J; junction bases left unmatched: 14. The CDR3, as DNA: TGTGCCAGCAGTGAAGCGCTAGTGTTCGGACAGGGGACAATGAACACTGAAGCTTTCTTT. Translating it yields CASSEALVFGQGTMNTEAFF.

The chain uses TRBV30 and TRBJ1-5, with 7 bases aligning to TRBD1. This CDR3 comprises 13 residues. With 0 bases clipped from V and 7 bases from J, the junction kept 3 bases outside the gene matches. In germline, CDR1 is GTSNPN, CDR2 SVGIG (reference sequence). The CDR3 protein is CAWSVLQGQPQHF. The CDR3 DNA sequence: TGTGCCTGGAGTGTTTTACAGGGGCAGCCCCAGCATTTT.

This chain connects TRBV7-3 to TRBJ1-2; D possibly corresponds to TRBD1 (6 bases). Trimming shortened V by 2 bases and J by 4 bases, and 8 bases separated the two germline ends. The length of the CDR3 is 13 residues. Germline CDR1 SGHTA, CDR2 FQGTGA. This CDR3 is CASSLARGYGYTF. CDR3 nucleotides: TGTGCCAGCAGCTTAGCCAGGGGCTATGGCTACACCTTC.

This chain joins TRBV7-8 and TRBJ1-5; TRBD1 aligns across 11 bases. The V segment lost 5 bases and the J segment 6 bases; nucleotides outside the gene matches: 3. The germline V gene encodes CDR1 SGHVS and CDR2 FQNEAQ. CDR3 length: 14 amino acids. The CDR3 sequence: CASSRTGGGQPQHF. The CDR3 nucleotides are TGTGCCAGCAGCCGGACAGGGGGCGGTCAGCCCCAGCATTTT.

The chain employs TRBV9 and TRBJ1-2; no reliable D call. The V gene lost 0 bases and the J gene lost 4 bases, with 13 bases spanning the gap. CDR1 is SGDLS, CDR2 YYNGEE, per germline. The CDR3 has 15 residues. CDR3 residues: CASSVGAATIYGYTF. DNA for the CDR3: TGTGCCAGCAGCGTAGGCGCCGCAACGATCTATGGCTACACCTTC.

This chain uses TRBV2 with TRBJ2-2, with TRBD2 identical over 9 bases. Trimming at V came to 4 bases and at J to 9 bases, leaving 12 bases not matched to a gene. This CDR3 comprises 16 residues. Germline loops: CDR1 SNHLY, CDR2 FYNNEI. In DNA, the CDR3 is TGTGCCAGCAGTGCCGAGCGGGGGGTAACCGGGCGGGAGCTGTTTTTT. This codes for CASSAERGVTGRELFF.

The V and J genes are TRBV18 and TRBJ2-3; D might be TRBD2 (6 bases). The CDR3 length is 15 residues. Germline V gene sequence: CDR1 KGHSH, CDR2 LQKENI. The V end was cut by 2 bases, the J end by 0 bases, with 9 bases between. In DNA, the CDR3 is TGTGCCAGCTCACCAGTCGGGACTAGCACAGATACGCAGTATTTT. Its protein is CASSPVGTSTDTQYF. Filled out from reference TRBV18 and TRBJ2-3, the complete variable domain reads NAGVMQNPRHLVRRRGQEARLRCSPMKGHSHVYWYRQLPEEGLKFMVYLQKENIIDESGMPKERFSAEFPKEGPSILRIQQVVRGDSAAYFCASSPVGTSTDTQYFGPGTRLTVL.

This clone has only a few counts. The rearrangement joins TRBV11-2 to TRBJ2-5; 9 nucleotides agree with TRBD1. The CDR3 contains 16 residues. Unmatched junction bases numbered 11, after V lost 4 bases and J lost 5 bases. The V gene's germline CDR1 is SGHAT and CDR2 FQNNGV. CDR3 nucleotide sequence: TGTGCCAGCAGCTCAACCACGGGACAGGGCTGGGAGACCCAGTACTTC. Translated: CASSSTTGQGWETQYF.